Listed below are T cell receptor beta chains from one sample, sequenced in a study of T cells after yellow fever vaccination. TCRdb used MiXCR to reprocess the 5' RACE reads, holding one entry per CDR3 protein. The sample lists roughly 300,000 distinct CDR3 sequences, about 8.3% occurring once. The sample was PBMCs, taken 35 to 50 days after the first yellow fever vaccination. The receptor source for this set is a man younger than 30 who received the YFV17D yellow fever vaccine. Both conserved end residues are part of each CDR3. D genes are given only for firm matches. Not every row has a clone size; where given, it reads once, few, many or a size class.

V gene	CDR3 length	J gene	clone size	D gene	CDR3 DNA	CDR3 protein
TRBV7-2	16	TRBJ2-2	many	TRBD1	TGTGCCAGCAGCTTGAATACAGGGGCGAACACCGGGGAGCTGTTTTTT	CASSLNTGANTGELFF
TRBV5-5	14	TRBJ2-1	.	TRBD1	TGTGCCAGCAGCTGGACAGGGGTAGACAATGAGCAGTTCTTC	CASSWTGVDNEQFF
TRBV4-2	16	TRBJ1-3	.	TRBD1	TGTGCCAGCAGCCAAGGACAGGGGAGCTCTGGAAACACCATATATTTT	CASSQGQGSSGNTIYF
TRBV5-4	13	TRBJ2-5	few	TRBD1	TGTGCCAGCAGCATAGACAGGGAAGAGACCCAGTACTTC	CASSIDREETQYF
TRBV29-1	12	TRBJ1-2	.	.	TGCAGCGTTATTATCCCCCCGAGAGGCTACACCTTC	CSVIIPPRGYTF
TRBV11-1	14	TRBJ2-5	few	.	TGTGCCAGCAGTCTTAGGGGTTTTCAAGAGACCCAGTACTTC	CASSLRGFQETQYF
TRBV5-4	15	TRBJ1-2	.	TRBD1	TGTGCCAGCAGTACACCGACCACAGGGGGCGATGGCTACACCTTC	CASSTPTTGGDGYTF
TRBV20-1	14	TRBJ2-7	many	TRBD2	TGCAGTGCTATGAAGCGGGGGTTCGGGCACGAGCAGTACTTC	CSAMKRGFGHEQYF
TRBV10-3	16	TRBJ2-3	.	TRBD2	TGTGCCATCAGTGGACTAGCGGGGCTGGCCACAGATACGCAGTATTTT	CAISGLAGLATDTQYF
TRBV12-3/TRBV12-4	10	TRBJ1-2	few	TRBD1	TGTGCCATAAAGGACAGGGGCTACACCTTC	CAIKDRGYTF
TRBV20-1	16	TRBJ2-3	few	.	TGCAGTGCTCTGCGGAGGGGATTAACTAGCACAGATACGCAGTATTTT	CSALRRGLTSTDTQYF
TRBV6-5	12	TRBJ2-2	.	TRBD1	TGTGCCAGCAGCCACAGGGGGGCCGAGCTGTTTTTT	CASSHRGAELFF
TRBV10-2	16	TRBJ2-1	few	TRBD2	TGCGCCAGCAGTGGGCCCCTAGCGGGGGGGGGAAATGAGCAGTTCTTC	CASSGPLAGGGNEQFF
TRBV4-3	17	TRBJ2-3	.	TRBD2	TGCGCCAGCAGCCAACCAACAACTAGCGGGGACACAGATACGCAGTATTTT	CASSQPTTSGDTDTQYF
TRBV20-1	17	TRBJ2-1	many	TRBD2	TGCAGTGCTAGACAAAGAGTAGCGGGGGGGCGGTACAATGAGCAGTTCTTC	CSARQRVAGGRYNEQFF
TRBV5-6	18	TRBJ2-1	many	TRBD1	TGTGCCAGCAGCAGACGGACAGGCGGTGTAGGTTCCTACAATGAGCAGTTCTTC	CASSRRTGGVGSYNEQFF
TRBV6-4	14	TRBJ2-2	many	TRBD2	TGTGCCAGCAGTGAGCGGGGGGACACCGGGGAGCTGTTTTTT	CASSERGDTGELFF
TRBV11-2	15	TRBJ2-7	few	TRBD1	TGTGCCAGCAGACTAGGGACAGGGGGGACCTACGAGCAGTACTTC	CASRLGTGGTYEQYF
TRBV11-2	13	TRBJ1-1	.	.	TGTGCCAGCAGCTTTATGACAGGCCTTGAAGCTTTCTTT	CASSFMTGLEAFF
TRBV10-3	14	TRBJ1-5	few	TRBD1	TGTGCCATCAGTGGGGACAGCCTTAATCAGCCCCAGCATTTT	CAISGDSLNQPQHF
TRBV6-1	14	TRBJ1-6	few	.	TGTGCCAGCATGGGGAGACAGTGGAATTCACCCCTCCACTTT	CASMGRQWNSPLHF
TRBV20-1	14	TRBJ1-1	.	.	TGCAGTGCTATTCGGTGGGAGGGTGGCACTGAAGCTTTCTTT	CSAIRWEGGTEAFF
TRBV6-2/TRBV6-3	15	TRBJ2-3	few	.	TGTGCCAGCAGTTACTCACACAGGTCCACAGATACGCAGTATTTT	CASSYSHRSTDTQYF
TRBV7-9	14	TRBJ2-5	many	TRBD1	TGTGCCAGCAGCCCCTCGACAGGGGTGGAGACCCAGTACTTC	CASSPSTGVETQYF
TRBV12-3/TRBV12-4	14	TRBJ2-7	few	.	TGTGCCAGCAGCCCCGGACAGTACAATTACGAGCAGTACTTC	CASSPGQYNYEQYF
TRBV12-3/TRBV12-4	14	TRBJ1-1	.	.	TGTGCCAGCAGTATCGCCTCGGTGAACACTGAAGCTTTCTTT	CASSIASVNTEAFF
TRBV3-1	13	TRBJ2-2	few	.	TGTGCCAGCAGCCAAGGCAGGGTCGGGGAGCTGTTTTTT	CASSQGRVGELFF
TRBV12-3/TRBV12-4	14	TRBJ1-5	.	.	TGTGCCAGCAGCCTAGGGGCAGGGAGTCAGCCCCAGCATTTT	CASSLGAGSQPQHF
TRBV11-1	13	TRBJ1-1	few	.	TGTGCCAGCAGCTTAGAGGGTAGCACTGAAGCTTTCTTT	CASSLEGSTEAFF
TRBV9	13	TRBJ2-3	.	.	TGTGCCAGCAGCGGTCCGTCCACAGATACGCAGTATTTT	CASSGPSTDTQYF
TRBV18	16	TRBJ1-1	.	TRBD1	TGTGCCAGCTCGCAGGGACAGGGGAGGACCAACACTGAAGCTTTCTTT	CASSQGQGRTNTEAFF
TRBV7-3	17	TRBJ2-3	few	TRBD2	TGTGCCAGCAGCTTGGGACTAGCGGGGGCTAGCACAGATACGCAGTATTTT	CASSLGLAGASTDTQYF
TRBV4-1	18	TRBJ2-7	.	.	TGCGCCAGCAGCCTCCGCAGGGAACAGGGTTCATACGCCTACGAGCAGTACTTC	CASSLRREQGSYAYEQYF
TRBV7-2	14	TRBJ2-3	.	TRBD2	TGTGCCAGCAGCGTTCTAGCGGGGGCAGATACGCAGTATTTT	CASSVLAGADTQYF
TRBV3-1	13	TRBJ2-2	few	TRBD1	TGTGCCAGCAGCGGGACAGACACCGGGGAGCTGTTTTTT	CASSGTDTGELFF
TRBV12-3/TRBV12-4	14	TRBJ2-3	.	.	TGTGCCAGCAGTTTAGTGCTAGAGGCAGATACGCAGTATTTT	CASSLVLEADTQYF
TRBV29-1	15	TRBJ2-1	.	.	TGCAGCGTTAGCACGGGGGGCCTTACCTACAATGAGCAGTTCTTC	CSVSTGGLTYNEQFF
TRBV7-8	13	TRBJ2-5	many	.	TGTGCCAGCAACCCCGGGGACCAAGAGACCCAGTACTTC	CASNPGDQETQYF
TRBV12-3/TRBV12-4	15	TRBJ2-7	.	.	TGTGCCAGCACCCCCTCTGGGGGCAGGGTCCACGAGCAGTACTTC	CASTPSGGRVHEQYF
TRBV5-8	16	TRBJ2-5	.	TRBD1	TGTGCCAGCAGCTGGGGGACAGTGGATCAATTAGAGACCCAGTACTTC	CASSWGTVDQLETQYF
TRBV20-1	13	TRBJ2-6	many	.	TGCAGTGCTAGAATCTCTGGGGCCAACGTCCTGACTTTC	CSARISGANVLTF
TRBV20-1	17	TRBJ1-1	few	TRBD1	TGCAGTGCTAGAGATGACGGGACAGGGGCTTTCGGCCCTGAAGCTTTCTTT	CSARDDGTGAFGPEAFF
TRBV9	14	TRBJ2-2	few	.	TGTGCCAGCAGCTCCCTCCTGGACACCGGGGAGCTGTTTTTT	CASSSLLDTGELFF
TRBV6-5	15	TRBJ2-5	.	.	TGTGCCAGCAGTTACTCGATGGAAGGTCAAGAGACCCAGTACTTC	CASSYSMEGQETQYF
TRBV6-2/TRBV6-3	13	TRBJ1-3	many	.	TGTGCCAGCCGAGGGAGCTCGCGAAACACCATATATTTT	CASRGSSRNTIYF
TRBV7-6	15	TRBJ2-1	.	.	TGTGCCAGCAGCTTAGAAAGAGGAGGGCTTGACCGGCAGTTCTTC	CASSLERGGLDRQFF
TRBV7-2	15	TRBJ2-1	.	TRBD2	TGTGCCAGCAGCCGGGGAGGGACCACGCACAATGAGCAGTTCTTC	CASSRGGTTHNEQFF
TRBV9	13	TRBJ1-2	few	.	TGTGCCAGCAGCGCGGAGTCACAGGGTGGCTACACCTTC	CASSAESQGGYTF
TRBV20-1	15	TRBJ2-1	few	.	TGCAGTGCTAGAACTTATCGGGGACGCCACAATGAGCAGTTCTTC	CSARTYRGRHNEQFF
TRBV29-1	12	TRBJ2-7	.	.	TGCAGCGTCCTACCGGAGGGCGGCGAGCAGTACTTC	CSVLPEGGEQYF
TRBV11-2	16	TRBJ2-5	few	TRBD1	TGTGCCAGCAGCTTAGTTGCCGGGACAGGCCAAGAGACCCAGTACTTC	CASSLVAGTGQETQYF